The 21 T cell receptor beta chains below were found in one sample sequenced in a study of Graves' ophthalmopathy and Graves' hyperthyroidism. RNA transcripts were the template, and TCR beta CDR3 regions were amplified from them. Amplification began with first-round RT-PCR using HTBI primers, then second-round multiplex PCR was performed. TCRdb redid the calling of the multiplex PCR reads with MiXCR, one entry per CDR3 protein. The sample includes about 390,000 distinct CDR3 sequences, about 16% seen only once; the top ten take around 6.6%. Sequenced input: peripheral blood. These receptors were obtained from a woman between 18 and 29 years old with stable Graves' hyperthyroidism.

This clonotype was seen repeatedly, ten times or more. V is TRBV12-3 or TRBV12-4 and J is TRBJ2-7; perhaps TRBD1 as D (5 bases). Trimming took off 3 bases at V and 7 bases at J, with 13 bases between the two ends. The CDR3 contains 13 residues. CDR3 residues: CASSFGGAREQYF. CDR3 DNA sequence: TGTGCCAGCAGTTTTGGTGGGGCGAGGGAGCAGTACTTC.

This clonotype was detected a few times. Its ends do not fully match the called genes, so a read error is possible. The gene calls are TRBV5-1 and TRBJ1-1, with D perhaps matching TRBD1 (5 bases). Germline loops: CDR1 SGHRS, CDR2 YFSETQ. CDR3 length equals 13 residues. CDR3 sequence reads: CASSFQGATEVFF. As DNA, the CDR3 is TGCGCCAGCAGCTTTCAGGGCGCCACTGAAGTTTTCTTT.

In its sample, this clonotype was seen many times. V usage is TRBV6-2 or TRBV6-3 and J usage is TRBJ1-1; weak D call: TRBD1 (6 bases). Germline assignment: CDR1 MNHEY and CDR2 SVGEGT. There are 14 residues in the CDR3. V was clipped by 5 bases and J by 3 bases, with 13 bases between them. DNA of the CDR3: TGTGCCAGCAGTCGCACAGGGAGGTACACTGAAGCTTTCTTT. Protein: CASSRTGRYTEAFF.

This clonotype was seen ten or more times. This sequence joins TRBV20-1 and TRBJ1-2, with D possibly matching TRBD1 (5 bases). Germline lookup yields CDR1 DFQATT and CDR2 SNEGSKA (reference sequence). V was pared by 5 bases and J by 3 bases, with 19 bases between. This CDR3 has 15 residues. DNA for the CDR3: TGCAGTGCTGGCCCCTCCGGGGCGCCCTACTATGGCTACACCTTC. It yields the protein CSAGPSGAPYYGYTF.

This clonotype was seen at least ten times. This chain links TRBV2 with TRBJ2-7; D is possibly TRBD1 or TRBD2 (6 bases each). Germline CDR1 reads SNHLY; CDR2 reads FYNNEI. V was trimmed by 5 bases and J by 1 base, leaving 21 bases between them. The CDR3 has 17 amino acids. This CDR3 reads CASSNKYWGAGSYEQYF. The CDR3, as DNA: TGTGCCAGCAGTAACAAGTATTGGGGGGCCGGGTCCTACGAGCAGTACTTC.

This clonotype was seen a few times. The genes are TRBV4-2 and TRBJ1-1; 7 nucleotides line up with TRBD1. Germline lookup yields CDR1 LGHNA and CDR2 YNFKEQ. The CDR3 extends over 17 amino acids. Losses at the gene ends were 0 bases for V and 4 bases for J; bases not matched to a gene: 11. The CDR3 sequence is CASSQDPPTGRTTEAFF. The CDR3 DNA follows: TGTGCCAGCAGCCAAGATCCCCCGACAGGGCGGACCACTGAAGCTTTCTTT.

The chain carries TRBV28 and TRBJ2-3, with 8 bases fitting TRBD2. V lost 5 bases to trimming and J lost 4 bases; unmatched junction nucleotides: 8. The CDR3 is 15 amino acids. The germline V gene encodes CDR1 MDHEN and CDR2 SYDVKM. The CDR3 region is CASSPSTSVADTQYF. DNA for the CDR3: TGTGCCAGCAGTCCATCGACTAGCGTGGCAGATACGCAGTATTTT.

At least ten counts were recorded for this clonotype. V usage is TRBV6-1 and J usage is TRBJ1-5, with D perhaps matching TRBD1 (5 bases). This CDR3 is built from 14 residues. V dropped 3 bases and J dropped 2 bases, with 8 bases sitting between them. Germline CDR1 MNHNS, CDR2 SASEGT. CDR3 DNA: TGTGCCAGCAGTGACCAGGGAGGCAATCAGCCCCAGCATTTT. Translated, it gives CASSDQGGNQPQHF.

The chain combines TRBV6-5 with TRBJ2-2; 12 bases line up with TRBD1. The CDR3 is 15 residues long. V lost 4 bases, J lost 9 bases, and 6 bases stayed unmatched. CDR1 is MNHEY, CDR2 SVGAGI, per germline. In nucleotides, the CDR3 is TGTGCCAGCAGTTTCGGGACAGGGGGCTTCTGGGAGCTGTTTTTT. Translation: CASSFGTGGFWELFF.

This clonotype appeared many times. The chain uses TRBV6-1 and TRBJ2-7; D remains ambiguous. The CDR3 consists of 14 residues. From germline, CDR1 is MNHNS and CDR2 SASEGT. With 7 bases removed from V and 0 bases from J, the gap between germline ends came to 13 bases. CDR3 bases: TGTGCCAGCAAGAACGGTTCCTTCTCCTACGAGCAGTACTTC. Its translation: CASKNGSFSYEQYF.

This clonotype was counted many times. The chain is built from TRBV12-3 or TRBV12-4 and TRBJ2-7; TRBD1 or TRBD2 may be the D gene (5 bases each). V was pared by 8 bases and J by 6 bases, with 11 bases between. The CDR3 has 11 residues. The CDR3 is CASGGLGEQYF. DNA for the CDR3: TGTGCCAGCGGGGGTTTGGGCGAGCAGTACTTC.

This clonotype was recorded at least ten times. The rearrangement uses TRBV24-1 and TRBJ1-2; D unresolved. Germline V gives CDR1 KGHDR, CDR2 SFDVKD. There are 13 residues in the CDR3. The V gene lost 3 bases and the J gene lost 7 bases, with 11 bases spanning the gap. The CDR3 bases are TGTGCCACCAGTGATAGCGGTCCGGGTGGCTACACCTTC. The encoded protein is CATSDSGPGGYTF.

The chain recombines TRBV27 with TRBJ2-7, with TRBD2 identical over 7 bases. J lost 6 bases, V lost 8 bases, and 10 bases had no gene match. The V gene's germline CDR1 is MNHEY and CDR2 SMNVEV (reference sequence). The CDR3 is 13 amino acids. The CDR3 loop is CASRTRWEGEQYF. Here the CDR3 DNA reads TGTGCCAGCCGGACACGGTGGGAGGGCGAGCAGTACTTC.

This clonotype has ten or more counts. The chain links TRBV20-1 to TRBJ1-6; 7 bases are a match to TRBD1. The germline gives CDR1 DFQATT, CDR2 SNEGSKA (reference sequence). This CDR3 has 14 amino acids. V shed 6 bases, J shed 8 bases, and the junction held 10 bases outside the gene matches. The CDR3 sequence: CSARDREVDSPLHF. CDR3 nucleotide sequence: TGCAGTGCCCGTGACAGGGAAGTGGATTCACCCCTCCACTTT.

This clonotype was detected a few times. The chain couples TRBV4-1 to TRBJ1-2; 7 nucleotides agree with TRBD1. The CDR3 is 14 residues long. Germline V gene sequence: CDR1 MGHRA, CDR2 YSYEKL. J gave up 6 bases and V 4 bases, and 8 bases lay outside the gene matches. The chain's CDR3 is CASSRRDRVDGYTF. For the CDR3, the DNA is TGCGCCAGCAGCCGGAGAGACAGGGTTGATGGCTACACCTTC.

This clonotype was found many times. V usage is TRBV19 and J usage is TRBJ1-1; D unresolved. V was pared by 1 base and J by 4 bases, with 4 bases between. Germline CDR1 and CDR2: LNHDA and SQIVND (reference sequence). CDR3 length: 12 residues. The CDR3 region has the DNA TGTGCCAGTAGTATAGCCAGCACTGAAGCTTTCTTT. This translates into CASSIASTEAFF.

This clonotype was seen once. The chain carries TRBV6-1 and TRBJ1-5, with 12 bases identical to TRBD1. V trimming: 6 bases; J trimming: 5 bases; junction bases outside the gene matches: 8. This CDR3 is built from 16 residues. The germline CDR1 and CDR2 sequences are MNHNS and SASEGT. The chain's CDR3 is CASRERDRGPDQPQHF. The DNA of the CDR3 is TGTGCCAGCAGGGAAAGGGACAGGGGGCCAGATCAGCCCCAGCATTTT.

The V gene is TRBV6-1, the J gene TRBJ1-2; D perhaps matches TRBD1 (5 bases). The CDR3 has 12 amino acids. Per the germline V gene, CDR1 is MNHNS and CDR2 is SASEGT. V shed 2 bases and J shed 12 bases, with 13 bases lying between them. The chain's CDR3 is CASSERGGDHTF. CDR3 sequence (DNA): TGTGCCAGCAGTGAAAGAGGAGGGGACCACACCTTC.

The sample holds a few counts of this clonotype. This sequence joins TRBV5-8 and TRBJ2-4; a possible D gene is TRBD1 (5 bases). V was shortened by 0 bases and J by 1 base, with 8 bases between the two germline ends. Looked up from germline, CDR1 is SGHTS and CDR2 is YDEGEE. The CDR3 is 15 residues long. The CDR3 sequence: CASSLGQSAKNIQYF. CDR3 DNA sequence: TGTGCCAGCAGCTTGGGACAGTCCGCCAAAAACATTCAGTACTTC.

This clonotype was counted at least ten times. Without the conserved terminal phenylalanine or tryptophan, this CDR3 likely stems from a read error. This chain links TRBV27 with TRBJ1-2; 9 nucleotides agree with TRBD1. Germline V gene data show CDR1 as MNHEY and CDR2 as SMNVEV (reference sequence). This CDR3 is 17 amino acids long. Germline trimming cut 0 bases from V and 8 bases from J; bases unmatched to any gene: 13. The CDR3 DNA follows: TGTGCCAGCAGTTTATCGCGGACAGGGGAATATCGGTTGGGCTACACCCTC. Protein: CASSLSRTGEYRLGYTL.

This clonotype has ten or more counts. V is TRBV6-1 and J is TRBJ1-2; D not resolved. The CDR3 extends over 14 amino acids. V was shortened by 5 bases and J by 9 bases, with 19 bases between the two germline ends. The germline V gene encodes CDR1 MNHNS and CDR2 SASEGT. The CDR3 region is CASSLDVGDVSYTF. The CDR3 nucleotides are TGTGCCAGCAGTCTGGACGTGGGAGACGTTAGCTACACCTTC.